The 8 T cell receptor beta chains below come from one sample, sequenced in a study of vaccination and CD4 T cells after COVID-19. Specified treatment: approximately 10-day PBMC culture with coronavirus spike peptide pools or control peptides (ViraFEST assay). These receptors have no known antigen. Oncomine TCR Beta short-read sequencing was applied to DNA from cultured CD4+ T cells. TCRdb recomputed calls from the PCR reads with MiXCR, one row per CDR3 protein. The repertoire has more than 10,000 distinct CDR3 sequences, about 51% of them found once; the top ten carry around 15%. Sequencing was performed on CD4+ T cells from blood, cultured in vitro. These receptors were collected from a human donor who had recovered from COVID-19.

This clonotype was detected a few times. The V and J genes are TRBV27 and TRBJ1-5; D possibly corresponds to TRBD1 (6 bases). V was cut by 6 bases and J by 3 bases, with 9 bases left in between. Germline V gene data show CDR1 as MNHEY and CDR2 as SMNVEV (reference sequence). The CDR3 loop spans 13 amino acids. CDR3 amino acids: CASSGQNNQPQHF. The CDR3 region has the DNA TGTGCCAGCAGCGGACAGAACAATCAGCCCCAGCATTTT.

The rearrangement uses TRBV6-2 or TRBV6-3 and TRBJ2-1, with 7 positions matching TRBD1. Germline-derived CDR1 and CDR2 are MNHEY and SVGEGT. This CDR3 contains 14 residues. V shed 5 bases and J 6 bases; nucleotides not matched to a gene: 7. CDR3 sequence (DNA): TGTGCCAGCAGTCCGAGAACAGGGGCCAATGAGCAGTTCTTC. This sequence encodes CASSPRTGANEQFF.

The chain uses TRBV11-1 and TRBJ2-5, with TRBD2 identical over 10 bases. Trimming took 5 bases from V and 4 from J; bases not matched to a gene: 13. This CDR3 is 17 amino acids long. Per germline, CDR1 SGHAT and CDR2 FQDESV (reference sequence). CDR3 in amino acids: CASSPGTSAREGETQYF. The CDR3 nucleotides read TGTGCCAGCAGCCCCGGGACTAGCGCCCGAGAGGGAGAGACCCAGTACTTC.

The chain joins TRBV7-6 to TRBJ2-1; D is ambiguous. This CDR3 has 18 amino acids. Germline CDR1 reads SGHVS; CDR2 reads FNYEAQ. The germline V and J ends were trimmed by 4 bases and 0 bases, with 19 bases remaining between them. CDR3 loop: CASSSLPAQVFSYNEQFF. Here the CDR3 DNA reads TGTGCCAGCAGCTCACTTCCGGCCCAGGTCTTCTCCTACAATGAGCAGTTCTTC.

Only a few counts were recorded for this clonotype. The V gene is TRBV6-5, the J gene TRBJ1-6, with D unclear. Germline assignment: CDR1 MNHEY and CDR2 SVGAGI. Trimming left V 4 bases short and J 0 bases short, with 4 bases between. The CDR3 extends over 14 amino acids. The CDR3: CASSSGSYNSPLHF. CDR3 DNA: TGTGCCAGCAGTTCCGGCTCCTATAATTCACCCCTCCACTTT.

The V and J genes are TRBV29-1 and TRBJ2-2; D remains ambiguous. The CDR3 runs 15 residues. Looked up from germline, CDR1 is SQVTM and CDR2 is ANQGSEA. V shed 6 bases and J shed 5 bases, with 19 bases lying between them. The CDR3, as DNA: TGCAGCGTCCTGACATCTTTCGGTTTAACCGGGGAGCTGTTTTTT. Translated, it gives CSVLTSFGLTGELFF.

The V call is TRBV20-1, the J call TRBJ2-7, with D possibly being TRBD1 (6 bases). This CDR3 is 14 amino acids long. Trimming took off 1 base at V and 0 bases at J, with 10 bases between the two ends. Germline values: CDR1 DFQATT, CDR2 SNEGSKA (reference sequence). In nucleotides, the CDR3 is TGCAGTGCTAGAGGGCAGGACAGCTCCTACGAGCAGTACTTC. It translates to CSARGQDSSYEQYF.

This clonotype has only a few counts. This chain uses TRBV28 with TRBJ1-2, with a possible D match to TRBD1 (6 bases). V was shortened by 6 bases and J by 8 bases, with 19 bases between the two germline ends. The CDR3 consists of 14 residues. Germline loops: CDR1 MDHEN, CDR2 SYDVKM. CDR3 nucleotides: TGTGCCAGCAGACGGCGCTTACAGGGTAACGGCTACACCTTC. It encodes CASRRRLQGNGYTF.